Sequencing of this T cell receptor (beta chain) was carried out in a study of blood T cells in healthy people across ages. The study, taken as a whole, reports: Comparison with aged donors showed that long-lived donors had more naive CD4+ cells and higher diversity.

With respect to this clonotype: As yet, its antigen is unknown.

The V gene lost 4 bases and the J gene lost 7 bases, with 10 bases spanning the gap. Per germline, CDR1 SGHTA and CDR2 FQGNSA. This CDR3 has 13 residues. Combining a sample-barcoded 5' primer with a J-beta primer mix, a second PCR ran for about 7 to 12 cycles. A single record per CDR3 protein comes from TCRdb applying MiXCR to the 5' RACE reads. The table lists hundreds of thousands of distinct CDR3 sequences, less than 45% of them singletons. The chain recombines TRBV7-2 with TRBJ1-4, with D unclear. Input material: blood. This receptor was taken from a man at least 80 years old in good health. The CDR3 loop is CASSSLKGEKLFF. In DNA form, the CDR3 reads TGTGCCAGCAGCTCCCTCAAGGGTGAAAAACTGTTTTTT.